This T cell receptor beta chain originates from a study of patients and donors after allogeneic stem cell transplantation. MiXCR, run by TCRdb on the RT-PCR reads, gives a single entry per CDR3 protein. This sample yields 65,000 to 80,000 distinct CDR3 sequences, of which around 27% are seen a single time; 26% belongs to the top ten. This clonotype was sampled from a human donor who was either an allogeneic HSCT recipient or a stem cell or donor lymphocyte infusion donor (not recorded which). It is not recorded whose cells these are; they may come from a transplant donor. Sequences were obtained from blood, either unsorted or a sorted T cell fraction (not recorded which).

CDR3 in amino acids: CASRPRRADQPQHF. The CDR3 DNA is TGTGCCAGCAGGCCGAGGAGGGCGGATCAGCCCCAGCATTTT. J is TRBJ1-5 and V is TRBV12-3 or TRBV12-4; D is uncertain. V was cut by 6 bases and J by 5 bases, with 14 bases left in between. CDR3 length: 14 amino acids.